The rows below give T cell receptor delta chains drawn from one sample of a study of gamma-delta T cells after stem cell transplantation. TCRdb re-called the RT-PCR reads using CATT. The sample has 2,500 to 3,500 delta-chain clones, under 6.5% seen once. Source material: gamma-delta T cells. These receptors were obtained from a human donor. It is not recorded whose cells these are; they may come from a transplant donor. The CDR3 runs from the conserved cysteine through the conserved F or W.

j_gene | v_gene | CDR3aa
TRDJ3 | TRDV2 | CACDRLPLVLGDTPGSWDTRQMFF
TRDJ1 | TRDV1 | CALGEHPSLGYWGSHTDKLIF
TRDJ1 | TRDV2 | CACDRLGEDTDKLIF
TRDJ1 | TRDV3 | CAFSGSPSPSYWGIRSYKLIF
TRDJ1 | TRDV2 | CACDKLGDTVTDKLIF
TRDJ1 | TRDV2 | CACDTMGDTYTDKLIF
TRDJ1 | TRDV2 | CACETVGATRCLIF
TRDJ1 | TRDV2 | CACDTLSGGYGLTDKLIF
TRDJ1 | TRDV2 | CACDPVGAAWTDKLIF
TRDJ1 | TRDV1 | CALGELGGGYYTDKLIF
TRDJ1 | TRDV2 | CACDTVEKGDPDKLIF
TRDJ1 | TRDV1 | CALGELPTMGEKYTDKLIF
TRDJ1 | TRDV2 | CARDTVGGLPNKLIF
TRDJ1 | TRDV3 | CALQGGYWGFINTDKLIF
TRDJ1 | TRDV3 | CALTSYADISIDKLIF
TRDJ1 | TRDV2 | CACDAVGGSPPYTDKLIF
TRDJ1 | TRDV2 | CACDFIAAPVRSYKLIF
TRDJ1 | TRDV2 | CACDLLGDFSDKLIF
TRDJ4 | TRDV2 | CACDTILGQRPRPPIF
TRDJ3 | TRDV2 | CACDTGDSVSSWDTRQMFF
TRDJ1 | TRDV2 | CACDFLGARSHATDKLIF
TRDJ1 | TRDV1 | CALGEAGVSYEGYIDKLIF
TRDJ1 | TRDV2 | CACDTVGNTGGRDTDKLIF
TRDJ1 | TRDV2 | CACDTVTGGQTRSPDKLIF
TRDJ1 | TRDV2 | CACDLLGDTGADKLIF
TRDJ1 | TRDV1 | CALGELTPLYWDNGYTDKLIF
TRDJ1 | TRDV1 | CALGELALWVTDKLIF
TRDJ1 | TRDV3 | CATRRPPRLPYWGTPPKYTDKLIF
TRDJ1 | TRDV2 | CACDTISTGGSLYTDKLIF
TRDJ1 | TRDV2 | CACDTVGGGTGTDKLIF
TRDJ1 | TRDV1 | CALGEIPIPTWVLGDTPAYTDKLIF
TRDJ1 | TRDV2 | CACDRLRGGYRYTDKLIF
TRDJ2 | TRDV1 | CALGDTRPSYPYWGSAQLFF
TRDJ1 | TRDV2 | CACDPLGDTGTDKLIF
TRDJ1 | TRDV1 | CALGEQLAGPTLYTDKLIF
TRDJ1 | TRDV1 | CALGELPTFRHSAGGYTDKLIF
TRDJ1 | TRDV2 | CACDTLLGDTHSTDKLIF
TRDJ3 | TRDV2 | CACDNTVGRESSWDTRQMFF
TRDJ1 | TRDV2 | CACDTVSRLGDRGTDKLIF
TRDJ1 | TRDV2 | CACDTLRTGGHTDKLIF
TRDJ1 | TRDV2 | CACDTIQGGGYDWEVSADKLIF
TRDJ1 | TRDV2 | CACDYVEDTDDKLIF
TRDJ1 | TRDV2 | CACDTLETKYTDKLIF
TRDJ1 | TRDV2 | CACDTVGANTDKLIF
TRDJ1 | TRDV1 | CALGAFSRHLSTGGYIKTYTDKLIF
TRDJ2 | TRDV1 | CALGEGVVILRTGGPYLTAQLFF